The source of this T cell receptor beta chain is a study of CD8+ T cells in alopecia areata. Broader study findings: It was less clear whether patients shared TCRs than it was in mice, possibly because of HLA.

J gave up 0 bases and V 2 bases, and 3 bases lay outside the gene matches. The germline V gene encodes CDR1 GTSNPN and CDR2 SVGIG (reference sequence). The CDR3 is 14 residues long. The treatment: oral pan-JAK inhibitor, 5-10 mg twice daily. RNA extraction was followed by reverse transcription into cDNA, which acted as the sequencing template. Sequencing was performed with immunoSEQ multiplex PCR; in TCRdb, only in-frame clones are kept and a portion is missing. The profile shows some 100,000 clones, about 60% of them singletons. This clone was seen a few times. Antigen: not known. The source of this sequence is a human donor with alopecia areata. This sample comprised CD8+ T cells sorted from blood, obtained at roughly week 58, from a patient treated with tofacitinib. The gene calls are TRBV30 and TRBJ2-5; 7 bases line up with TRBD2. CDR3 residues: CAWSWGGNQETQYF. In DNA, the CDR3 is TGTGCCTGGAGTTGGGGGGGGAACCAAGAGACCCAGTACTTC.